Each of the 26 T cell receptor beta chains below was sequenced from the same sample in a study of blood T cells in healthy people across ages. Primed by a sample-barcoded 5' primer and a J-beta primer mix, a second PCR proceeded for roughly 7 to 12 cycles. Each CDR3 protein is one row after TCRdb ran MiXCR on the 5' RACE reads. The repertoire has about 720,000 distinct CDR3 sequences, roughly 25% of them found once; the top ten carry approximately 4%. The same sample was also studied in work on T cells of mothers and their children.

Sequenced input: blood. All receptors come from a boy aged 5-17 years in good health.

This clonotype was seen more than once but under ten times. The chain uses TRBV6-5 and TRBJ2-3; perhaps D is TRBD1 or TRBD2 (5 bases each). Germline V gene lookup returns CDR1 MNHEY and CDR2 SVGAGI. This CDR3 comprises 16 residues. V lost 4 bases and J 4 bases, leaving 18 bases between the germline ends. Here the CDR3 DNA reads TGTGCCAGCAGTTCGAGGGACCCCGGCGCTTCAGATACGCAGTATTTT. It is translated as CASSSRDPGASDTQYF.

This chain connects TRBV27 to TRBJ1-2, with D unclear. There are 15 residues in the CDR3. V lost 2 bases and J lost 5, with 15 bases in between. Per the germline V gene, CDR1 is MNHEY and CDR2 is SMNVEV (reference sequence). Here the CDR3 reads CASSLGGGFAYGYTF. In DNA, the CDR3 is TGTGCCAGCAGTTTAGGTGGCGGCTTCGCTTATGGCTACACCTTC.

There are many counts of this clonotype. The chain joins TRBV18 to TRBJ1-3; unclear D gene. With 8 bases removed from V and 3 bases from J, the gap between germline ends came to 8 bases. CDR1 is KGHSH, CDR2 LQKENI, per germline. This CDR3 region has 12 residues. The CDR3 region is CASSPDGNTIYF. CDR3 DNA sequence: TGTGCCAGCAGCCCAGATGGAAACACCATATATTTT.

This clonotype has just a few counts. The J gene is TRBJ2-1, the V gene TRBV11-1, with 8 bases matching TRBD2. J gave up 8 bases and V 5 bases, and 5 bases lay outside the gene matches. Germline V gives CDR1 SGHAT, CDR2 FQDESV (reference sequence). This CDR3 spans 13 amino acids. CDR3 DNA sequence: TGTGCCAGCAGCCCACTAGCGGACGATGAGCAGTTCTTC. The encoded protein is CASSPLADDEQFF.

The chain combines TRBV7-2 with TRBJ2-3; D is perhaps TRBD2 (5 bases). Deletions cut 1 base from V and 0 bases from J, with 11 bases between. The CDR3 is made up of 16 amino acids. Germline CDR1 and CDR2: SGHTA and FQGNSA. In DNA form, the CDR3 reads TGTGCCAGCAGCTTAGGAGGGAGCCCTAGCACAGATACGCAGTATTTT. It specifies CASSLGGSPSTDTQYF.

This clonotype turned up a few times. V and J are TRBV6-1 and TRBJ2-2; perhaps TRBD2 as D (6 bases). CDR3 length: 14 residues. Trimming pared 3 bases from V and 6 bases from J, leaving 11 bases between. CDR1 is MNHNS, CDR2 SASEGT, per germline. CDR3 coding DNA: TGTGCCAGCAGTGACTACGGGGGAGCCGGGGAGCTGTTTTTT. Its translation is CASSDYGGAGELFF.

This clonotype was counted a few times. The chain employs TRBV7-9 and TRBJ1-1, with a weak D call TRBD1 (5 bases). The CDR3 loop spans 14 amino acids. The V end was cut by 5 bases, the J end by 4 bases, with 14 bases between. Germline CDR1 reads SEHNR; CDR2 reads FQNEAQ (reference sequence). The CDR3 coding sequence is TGTGCCAGCAGCCCCCGACGGGACGGCACTGAAGCTTTCTTT. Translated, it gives CASSPRRDGTEAFF. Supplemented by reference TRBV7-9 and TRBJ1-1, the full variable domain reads DTGVSQNPRHKITKRGQNVTFRCDPISEHNRLYWYRQTLGQGPEFLTYFQNEAQLEKSRLLSDRFSAERPKGSFSTLEIQRTEQGDSAMYLCASSPRRDGTEAFFGQGTRLTVV.

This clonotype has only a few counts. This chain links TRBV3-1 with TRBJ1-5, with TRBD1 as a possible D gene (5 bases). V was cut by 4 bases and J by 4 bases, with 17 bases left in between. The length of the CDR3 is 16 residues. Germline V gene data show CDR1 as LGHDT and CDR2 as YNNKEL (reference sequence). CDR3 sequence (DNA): TGTGCCAGCAGCCTAAGGGACGCAGGGCCAAATCAGCCCCAGCATTTT. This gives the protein CASSLRDAGPNQPQHF.

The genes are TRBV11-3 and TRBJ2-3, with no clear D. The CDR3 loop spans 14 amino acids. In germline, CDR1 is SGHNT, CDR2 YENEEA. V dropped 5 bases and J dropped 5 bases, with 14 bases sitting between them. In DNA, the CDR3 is TGTGCCAGCAGCGATGGGCCAGTTCAAGATACGCAGTATTTT. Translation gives CASSDGPVQDTQYF. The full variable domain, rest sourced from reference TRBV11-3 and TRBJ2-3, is EAGVVQSPRYKIIEKKQPVAFWCNPISGHNTLYWYLQNLGQGPELLIRYENEEAVDDSQLPKDRFSAERLKGVDSTLKIQPAELGDSAVYLCASSDGPVQDTQYFGPGTRLTVL.

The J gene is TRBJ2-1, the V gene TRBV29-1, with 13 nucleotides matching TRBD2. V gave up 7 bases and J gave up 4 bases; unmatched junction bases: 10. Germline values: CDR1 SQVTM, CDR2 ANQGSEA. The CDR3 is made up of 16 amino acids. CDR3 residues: CSGRGLAGAGYNEQFF. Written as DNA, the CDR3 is TGCAGCGGCCGCGGACTAGCGGGGGCCGGATACAATGAGCAGTTCTTC.

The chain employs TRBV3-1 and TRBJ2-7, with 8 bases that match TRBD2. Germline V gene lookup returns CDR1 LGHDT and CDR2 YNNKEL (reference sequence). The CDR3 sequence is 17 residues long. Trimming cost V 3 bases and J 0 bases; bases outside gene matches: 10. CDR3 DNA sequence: TGTGCCAGCAGCCAGGACGATAGCGGGACTAACTCCTACGAGCAGTACTTC. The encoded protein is CASSQDDSGTNSYEQYF.

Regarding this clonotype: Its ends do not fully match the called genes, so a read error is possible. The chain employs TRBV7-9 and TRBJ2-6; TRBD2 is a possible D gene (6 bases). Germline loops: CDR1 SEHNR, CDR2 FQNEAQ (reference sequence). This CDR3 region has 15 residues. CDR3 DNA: TGTGCCAGTACGTTCCGGGGGTCTGGGGCCGACGTCCTGACTTTC. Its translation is CASTFRGSGADVLTF.

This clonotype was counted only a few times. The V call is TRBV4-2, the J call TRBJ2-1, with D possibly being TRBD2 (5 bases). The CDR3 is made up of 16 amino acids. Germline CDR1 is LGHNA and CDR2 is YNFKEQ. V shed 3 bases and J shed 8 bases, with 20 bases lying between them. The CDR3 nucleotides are TGTGCCAGCAGCCACCGATCTAGCTTCGAAGTAGATGAGCAGTTCTTC. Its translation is CASSHRSSFEVDEQFF.

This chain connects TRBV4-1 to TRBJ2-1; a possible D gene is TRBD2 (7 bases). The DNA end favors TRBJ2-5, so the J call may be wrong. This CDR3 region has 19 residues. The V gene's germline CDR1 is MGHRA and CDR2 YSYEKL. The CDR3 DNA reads TGCGCCAGCAGCCAAGTAGGGGAAGGGGGGGCAGGGCGAGGTGAGACCCAGTACTTC. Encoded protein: CASSQVGEGGAGRGETQYF.

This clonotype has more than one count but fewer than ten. CDR3: CASSFSGMNTEAFF. As DNA, the CDR3 is TGTGCCAGCAGCTTCTCGGGGATGAACACTGAAGCTTTCTTT. This rearrangement joins TRBV7-2 to TRBJ1-1; D is ambiguous. V lost 3 bases and J lost 0, with 8 bases in between. Germline values: CDR1 SGHTA, CDR2 FQGNSA. This CDR3 is 14 amino acids long.

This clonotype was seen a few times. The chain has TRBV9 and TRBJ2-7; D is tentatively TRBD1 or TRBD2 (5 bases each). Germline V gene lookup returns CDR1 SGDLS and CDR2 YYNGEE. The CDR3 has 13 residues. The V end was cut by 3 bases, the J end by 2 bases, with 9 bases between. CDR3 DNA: TGTGCCAGCAGCGAGGGACCGACCTACGAGCAGTACTTC. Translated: CASSEGPTYEQYF.

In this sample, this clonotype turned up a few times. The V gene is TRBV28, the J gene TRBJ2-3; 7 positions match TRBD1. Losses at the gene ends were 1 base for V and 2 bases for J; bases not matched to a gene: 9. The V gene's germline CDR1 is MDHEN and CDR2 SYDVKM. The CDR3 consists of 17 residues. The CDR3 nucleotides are TGTGCCAGCAGTTTATCCCCGACAGGGTATGACACAGATACGCAGTATTTT. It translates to CASSLSPTGYDTDTQYF.

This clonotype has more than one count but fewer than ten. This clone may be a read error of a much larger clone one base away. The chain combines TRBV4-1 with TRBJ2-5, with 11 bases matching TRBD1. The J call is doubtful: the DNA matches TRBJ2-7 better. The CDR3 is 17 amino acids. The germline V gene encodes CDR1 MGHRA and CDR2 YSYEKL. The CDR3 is CANSPYQWDRGAYEQYF. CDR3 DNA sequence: TGCGCCAACAGCCCTTACCAATGGGACAGGGGGGCCTACGAGCAGTACTTC.

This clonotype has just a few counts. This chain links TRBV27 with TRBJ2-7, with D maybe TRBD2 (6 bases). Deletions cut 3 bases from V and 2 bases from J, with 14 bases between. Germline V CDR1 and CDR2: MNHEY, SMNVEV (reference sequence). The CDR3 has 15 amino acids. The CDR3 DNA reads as TGTGCCAGCAGTTTTTACCCTAGCGCCACCTACGAGCAGTACTTC. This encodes CASSFYPSATYEQYF.

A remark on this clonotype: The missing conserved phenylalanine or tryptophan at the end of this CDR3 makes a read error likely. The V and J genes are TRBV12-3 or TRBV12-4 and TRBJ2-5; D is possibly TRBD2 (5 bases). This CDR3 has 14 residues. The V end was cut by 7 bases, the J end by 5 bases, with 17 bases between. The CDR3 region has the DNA TGTGCCAGCACCCTCGGACTGGGTGTGGAGACCCAGTACCTC. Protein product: CASTLGLGVETQYL.

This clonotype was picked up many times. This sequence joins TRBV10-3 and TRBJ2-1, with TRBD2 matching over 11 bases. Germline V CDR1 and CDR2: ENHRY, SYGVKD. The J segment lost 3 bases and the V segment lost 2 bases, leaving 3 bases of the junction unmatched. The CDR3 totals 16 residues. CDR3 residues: CAISEAGTSGYNEQFF. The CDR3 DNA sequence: TGTGCCATCAGTGAGGCCGGGACTAGCGGCTACAATGAGCAGTTCTTC.

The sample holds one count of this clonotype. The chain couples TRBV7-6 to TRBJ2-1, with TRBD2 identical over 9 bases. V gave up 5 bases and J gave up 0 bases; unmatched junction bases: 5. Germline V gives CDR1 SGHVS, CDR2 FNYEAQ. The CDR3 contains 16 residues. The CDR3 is CASSPSGDSSYNEQFF. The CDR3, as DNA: TGTGCCAGCAGCCCTAGCGGGGACAGCTCCTACAATGAGCAGTTCTTC.

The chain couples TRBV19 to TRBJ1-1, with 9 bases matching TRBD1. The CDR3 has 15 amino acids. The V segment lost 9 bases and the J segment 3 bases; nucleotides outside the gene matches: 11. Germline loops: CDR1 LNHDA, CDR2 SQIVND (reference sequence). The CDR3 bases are TGTGCCAGCCGAGTACAGGGGGCAGGGTACACTGAAGCTTTCTTT. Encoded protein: CASRVQGAGYTEAFF.

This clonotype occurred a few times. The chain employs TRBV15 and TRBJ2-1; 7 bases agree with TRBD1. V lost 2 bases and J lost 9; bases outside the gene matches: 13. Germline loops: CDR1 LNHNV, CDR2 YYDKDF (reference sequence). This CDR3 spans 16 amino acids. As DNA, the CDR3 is TGTGCCACCAGCAGACGATCGAGACAGGGTCGGGGTGAGCAGTTCTTC. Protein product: CATSRRSRQGRGEQFF.

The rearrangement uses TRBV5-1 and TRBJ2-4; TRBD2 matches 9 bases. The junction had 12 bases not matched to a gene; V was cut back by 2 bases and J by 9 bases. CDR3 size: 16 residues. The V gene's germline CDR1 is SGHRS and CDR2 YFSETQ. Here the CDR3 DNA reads TGCGCCAGCAGCTTAGCGGGCGGGAGGGTCTTATGCATTCAGTACTTC. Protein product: CASSLAGGRVLCIQYF.

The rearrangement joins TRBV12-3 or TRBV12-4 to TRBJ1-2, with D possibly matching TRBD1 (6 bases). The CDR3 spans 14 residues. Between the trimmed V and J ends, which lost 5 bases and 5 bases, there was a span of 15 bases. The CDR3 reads CASSRPEGVYGYTF. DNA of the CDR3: TGTGCCAGCAGTAGACCCGAGGGGGTATATGGCTACACCTTC.